Reported below is one T cell receptor (beta chain). Per the authors' pipeline: Reference gene primer amplification gave estimated nucleated cell counts. Clones were read by immunoSEQ multiplex PCR, and TCRdb kept only the in-frame ones, dropping some. The DNA gave D and trimming, while V, J and clone size come from that table. The table includes about 190,000 clones, approximately 84% detected once. The sample belongs to a study of blood T cell repertoires in COVID-19. The overall study: Sites across the United States, Italy and Spain contributed samples from acute and convalescent COVID-19. From T cells, B-cell-depleted T cells, or PBMCs came the material, which was cDNA or gDNA.

Germline CDR1 SGHTA, CDR2 FQGTGA. The junction had 8 bases not matched to a gene; V was cut back by 6 bases and J by 8 bases. The CDR3 totals 15 residues. The rearrangement uses TRBV7-3 and TRBJ2-1; 12 bases map to TRBD1. Sequenced input: peripheral blood. This receptor was identified in a woman in her 70s with active or convalescent COVID-19. This CDR3 is CASSPEGQGAYEQFF. CDR3 in DNA: TGTGCCAGCAGTCCTGAGGGACAGGGGGCCTATGAGCAGTTCTTC.